This TCR beta chain is from a study of blood T cell repertoires in COVID-19. Overall study: The United States, Italy and Spain were the sources of the acute and convalescent COVID-19 samples. The analysed material was cDNA or gDNA that came from T cells, B-cell-depleted T cells, or PBMCs.

Trimming took 3 bases from V and 10 from J, leaving 10 bases between them. The germline gives CDR1 MDHEN, CDR2 SYDVKM. The CDR3 extends over 13 amino acids. Original processing notes: Reference gene primer amplification gave nucleated cell count estimates. Profiling relied on immunoSEQ multiplex PCR, and the TCRdb table lists in-frame clones only, not all of them. Clone size and the V and J calls come from that table; the DNA yielded D and trimming. The sample lists roughly 40,000 clones, around 85% occurring once. The chain combines TRBV28 with TRBJ1-6, with D hard to call. The sample taken for sequencing was peripheral blood. The sequence was collected from a man aged 35 to 55 with active COVID-19. The CDR3 region is CASSFLRGSPLHF. CDR3 in DNA: TGTGCCAGCAGTTTTCTGCGGGGATCACCCCTCCACTTT.